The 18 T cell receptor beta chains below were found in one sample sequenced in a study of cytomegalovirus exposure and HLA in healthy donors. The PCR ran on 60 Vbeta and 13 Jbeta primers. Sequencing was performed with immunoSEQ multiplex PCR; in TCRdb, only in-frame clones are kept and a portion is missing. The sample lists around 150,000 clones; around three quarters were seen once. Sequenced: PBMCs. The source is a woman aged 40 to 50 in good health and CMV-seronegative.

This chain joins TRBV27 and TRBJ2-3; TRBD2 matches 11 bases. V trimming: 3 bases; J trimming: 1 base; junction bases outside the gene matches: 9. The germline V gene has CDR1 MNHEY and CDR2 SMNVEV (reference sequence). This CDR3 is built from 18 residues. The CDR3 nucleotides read TGTGCCAGCAGTTTGACTAGCGGGATAATGCACCGCACAGATACGCAGTATTTT. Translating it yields CASSLTSGIMHRTDTQYF.

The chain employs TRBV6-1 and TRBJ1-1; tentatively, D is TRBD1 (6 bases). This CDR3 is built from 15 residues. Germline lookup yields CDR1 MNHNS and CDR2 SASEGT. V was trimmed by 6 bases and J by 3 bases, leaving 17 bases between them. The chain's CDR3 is CASSYRVTSDTEAFF. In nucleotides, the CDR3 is TGTGCCAGCAGCTACAGGGTTACTAGTGACACTGAAGCTTTCTTT.

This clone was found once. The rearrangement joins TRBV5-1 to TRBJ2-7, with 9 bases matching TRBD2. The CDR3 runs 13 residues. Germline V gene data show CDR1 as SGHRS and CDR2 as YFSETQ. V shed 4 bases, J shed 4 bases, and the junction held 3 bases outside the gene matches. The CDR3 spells CASSITSGYEQYF. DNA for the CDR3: TGCGCCAGCAGCATAACTAGCGGGTACGAGCAGTACTTC. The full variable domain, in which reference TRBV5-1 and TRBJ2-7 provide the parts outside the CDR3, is KAGVTQTPRYLIKTRGQQVTLSCSPISGHRSVSWYQQTPGQGLQFLFEYFSETQRNKGNFPGRFSGRQFSNSRSEMNVSTLELGDSALYLCASSITSGYEQYFGPGTRLTVT.

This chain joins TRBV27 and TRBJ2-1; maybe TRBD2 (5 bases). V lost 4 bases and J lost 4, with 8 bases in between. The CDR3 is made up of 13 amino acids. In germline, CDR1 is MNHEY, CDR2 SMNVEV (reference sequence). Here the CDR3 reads CASSYSGYNEQFF. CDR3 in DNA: TGTGCCAGCAGTTACAGCGGTTACAATGAGCAGTTCTTC.

The chain's CDR3 is CASTEPSGTGELFF. The CDR3 DNA follows: TGTGCCAGCACCGAACCGAGCGGGACCGGGGAGCTGTTTTTT. The chain is built from TRBV9 and TRBJ2-2, with D possibly TRBD2 on 6 matching bases. This CDR3 is built from 14 residues. The V end lost 6 bases, the J end lost 5 bases, and 14 bases lay between the germline ends. CDR1 is SGDLS and CDR2 is YYNGEE in the germline V gene.

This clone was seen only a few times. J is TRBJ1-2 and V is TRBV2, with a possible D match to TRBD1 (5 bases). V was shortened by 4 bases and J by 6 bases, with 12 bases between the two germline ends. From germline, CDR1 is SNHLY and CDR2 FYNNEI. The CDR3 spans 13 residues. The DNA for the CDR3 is TGTGCCAGCAGTGGGGGGGACTCGGATGGCTACACCTTC. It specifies CASSGGDSDGYTF. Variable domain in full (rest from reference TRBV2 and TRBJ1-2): EPEVTQTPSHQVTQMGQEVILRCVPISNHLYFYWYRQILGQKVEFLVSFYNNEISEKSEIFDDQFSVERPDGSNFTLKIRSTKLEDSAMYFCASSGGDSDGYTFGSGTRLTVV.

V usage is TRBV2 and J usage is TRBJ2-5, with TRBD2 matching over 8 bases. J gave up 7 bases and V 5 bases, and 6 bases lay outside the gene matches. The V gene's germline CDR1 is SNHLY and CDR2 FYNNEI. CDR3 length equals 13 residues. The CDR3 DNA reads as TGTGCCAGCAGTCCTGGGCGGGAGGCGACCCAGTACTTC. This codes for CASSPGREATQYF. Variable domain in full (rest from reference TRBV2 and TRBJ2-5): EPEVTQTPSHQVTQMGQEVILRCVPISNHLYFYWYRQILGQKVEFLVSFYNNEISEKSEIFDDQFSVERPDGSNFTLKIRSTKLEDSAMYFCASSPGREATQYFGPGTRLLVL.

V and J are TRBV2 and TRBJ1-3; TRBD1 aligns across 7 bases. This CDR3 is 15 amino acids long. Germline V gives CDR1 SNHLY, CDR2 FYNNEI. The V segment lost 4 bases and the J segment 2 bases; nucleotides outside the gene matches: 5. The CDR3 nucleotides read TGTGCCAGCAGTGGATCTGGGACAGCTGGAAACACCATATATTTT. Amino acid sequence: CASSGSGTAGNTIYF.

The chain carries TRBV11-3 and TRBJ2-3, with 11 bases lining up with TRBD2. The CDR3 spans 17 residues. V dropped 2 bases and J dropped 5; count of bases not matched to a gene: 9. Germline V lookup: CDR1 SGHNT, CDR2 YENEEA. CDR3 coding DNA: TGTGCCAGCAGCTTATTGCCGGGACTAGCGGCAGGAGATACGCAGTATTTT. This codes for CASSLLPGLAAGDTQYF.

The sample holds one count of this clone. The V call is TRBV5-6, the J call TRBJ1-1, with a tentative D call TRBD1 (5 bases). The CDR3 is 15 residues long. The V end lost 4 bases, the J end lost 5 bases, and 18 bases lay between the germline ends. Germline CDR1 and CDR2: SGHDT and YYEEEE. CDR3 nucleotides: TGTGCCAGCAGCACGTATAACCTTCCAGGGACTGAAGCTTTCTTT. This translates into CASSTYNLPGTEAFF.

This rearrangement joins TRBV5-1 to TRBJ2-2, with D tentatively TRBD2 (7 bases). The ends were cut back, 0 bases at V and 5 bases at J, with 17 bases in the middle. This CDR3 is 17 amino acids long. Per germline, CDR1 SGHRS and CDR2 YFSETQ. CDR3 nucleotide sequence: TGCGCCAGCAGCTTGGAGGGGGGGCCGACTAGGACCGGGGAGCTGTTTTTT. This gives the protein CASSLEGGPTRTGELFF.

The CDR3 is CASSFGTGAPIQYF. For the CDR3, the DNA is TGCGCCAGCAGCTTTGGGACAGGTGCACCCATTCAGTACTTC. The V call is TRBV5-1, the J call TRBJ2-4; 8 bases match TRBD1. Germline V lookup: CDR1 SGHRS, CDR2 YFSETQ. The CDR3 is 14 residues long. The V gene end was trimmed by 2 bases and the J gene end by 9 bases; junction bases not matched to a gene: 7.

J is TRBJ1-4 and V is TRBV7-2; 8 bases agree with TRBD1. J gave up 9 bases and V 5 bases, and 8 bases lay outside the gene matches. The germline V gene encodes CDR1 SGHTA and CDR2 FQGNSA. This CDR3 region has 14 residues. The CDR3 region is CASSPTGVRKKLFF. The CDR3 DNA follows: TGTGCCAGCAGCCCGACAGGGGTCCGGAAAAAACTGTTTTTT.

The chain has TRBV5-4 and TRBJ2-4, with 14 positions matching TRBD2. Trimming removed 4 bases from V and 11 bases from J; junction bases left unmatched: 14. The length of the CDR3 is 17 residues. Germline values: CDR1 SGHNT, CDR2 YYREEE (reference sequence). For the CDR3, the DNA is TGTGCCAGCAGCCAGAGCGGGACTAGCGGGAGCGGGTTCGTTCAGTACTTC. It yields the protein CASSQSGTSGSGFVQYF. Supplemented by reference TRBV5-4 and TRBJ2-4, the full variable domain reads ETGVTQSPTHLIKTRGQQVTLRCSSQSGHNTVSWYQQALGQGPQFIFQYYREEENGRGNFPPRFSGLQFPNYSSELNVNALELDDSALYLCASSQSGTSGSGFVQYFGAGTRLSVL.

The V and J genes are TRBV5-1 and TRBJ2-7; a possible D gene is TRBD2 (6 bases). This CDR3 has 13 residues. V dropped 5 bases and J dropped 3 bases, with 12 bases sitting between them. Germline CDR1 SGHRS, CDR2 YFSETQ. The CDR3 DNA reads TGCGCCAGCAGTAGGATTAGCGGCTACGAGCAGTACTTC. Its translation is CASSRISGYEQYF. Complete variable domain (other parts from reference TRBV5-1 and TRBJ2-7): KAGVTQTPRYLIKTRGQQVTLSCSPISGHRSVSWYQQTPGQGLQFLFEYFSETQRNKGNFPGRFSGRQFSNSRSEMNVSTLELGDSALYLCASSRISGYEQYFGPGTRLTVT.

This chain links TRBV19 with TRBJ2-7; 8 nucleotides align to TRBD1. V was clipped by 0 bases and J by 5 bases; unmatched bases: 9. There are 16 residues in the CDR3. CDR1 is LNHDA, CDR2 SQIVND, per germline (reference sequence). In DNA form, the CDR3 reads TGTGCCAGTAGTATAGATCCCCCCGGACAGGGCCACGAGCAGTACTTC. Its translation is CASSIDPPGQGHEQYF.

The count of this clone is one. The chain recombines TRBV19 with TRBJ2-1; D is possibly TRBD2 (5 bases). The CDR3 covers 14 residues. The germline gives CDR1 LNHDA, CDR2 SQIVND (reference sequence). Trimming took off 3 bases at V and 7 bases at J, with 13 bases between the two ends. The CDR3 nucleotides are TGTGCCAGTAGTATCCAAGCGGCCCAAAATGAGCAGTTCTTC. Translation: CASSIQAAQNEQFF.

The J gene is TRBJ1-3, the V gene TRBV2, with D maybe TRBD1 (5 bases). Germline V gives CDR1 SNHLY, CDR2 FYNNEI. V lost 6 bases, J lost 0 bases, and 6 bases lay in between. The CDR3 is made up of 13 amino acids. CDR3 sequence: CASRDSSGNTIYF. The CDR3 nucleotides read TGTGCCAGCAGAGACAGCTCTGGAAACACCATATATTTT.